Shown below are 20 T cell receptor beta chains from a single sample sequenced in a study of cytotoxic CD8 clonotypes in ibrutinib-treated CLL (dated by TCRdb to the early 2020s). The library was produced with the immunoSEQ multiplex PCR assay. TCRdb limited this immuneACCESS table to in-frame rearrangements with V and J called. A share of clones is missing; checked studies link under half to unresolved V genes, and the rest is unexplained. The sample table shows about 270,000 clones, and approximately 76% are seen once. The top ten hold about 5% of the sample. Explained via the paper, the time point label denotes: progressive disease on ibrutinib. Specimen: PBMCs, collected at disease progression, from a patient treated with ibrutinib. The source is a human donor with chronic lymphocytic leukemia.

This chain joins TRBV15 and TRBJ2-7; 7 bases are shared with TRBD1. The CDR3 has 17 residues. Germline CDR1 LNHNV, CDR2 YYDKDF (reference sequence). Germline trimming cut 1 base from V and 5 bases from J; bases unmatched to any gene: 14. CDR3 loop: CATSRALQQGTGHEQYF. The CDR3 DNA is TGTGCCACCAGCAGAGCCCTCCAACAGGGGACGGGCCACGAGCAGTACTTC. Filled out from reference TRBV15 and TRBJ2-7, the complete variable domain reads DAMVIQNPRYQVTQFGKPVTLSCSQTLNHNVMYWYQQKSSQAPKLLFHYYDKDFNNEADTPDNFQSRRPNTSFCFLDIRSPGLGDTAMYLCATSRALQQGTGHEQYFGPGTRLTVT.

This chain links TRBV27 with TRBJ2-3; D not resolved. Trimming left V 4 bases short and J 0 bases short, with 14 bases between. From germline, CDR1 is MNHEY and CDR2 SMNVEV (reference sequence). This CDR3 has 16 residues. The CDR3 DNA reads as TGTGCCAGCAGTTCCTTTGGCGGAACCAGCACAGATACGCAGTATTTT. The encoded protein is CASSSFGGTSTDTQYF.

The genes are TRBV27 and TRBJ2-4; D assignment may be TRBD1 or TRBD2 (5 bases each). Per the germline V gene, CDR1 is MNHEY and CDR2 is SMNVEV (reference sequence). V shed 4 bases and J shed 6 bases, with 19 bases lying between them. This CDR3 contains 16 residues. The CDR3 region has the DNA TGTGCCAGCAGTTCCGGGGCAGGGAAGGGGAGAAACATTCAGTACTTC. Protein: CASSSGAGKGRNIQYF.

The chain has TRBV5-6 and TRBJ1-5; D may be TRBD1 (6 bases). The CDR3 loop spans 14 amino acids. Between the trimmed V and J ends, which lost 4 bases and 3 bases, there was a span of 11 bases. Germline CDR1 SGHDT, CDR2 YYEEEE. The DNA for the CDR3 is TGTGCCAGCAGCGTCGGGGGCTCCAATCAGCCCCAGCATTTT. As protein: CASSVGGSNQPQHF. The full variable domain, in which reference TRBV5-6 and TRBJ1-5 provide the parts outside the CDR3, is DAGVTQSPTHLIKTRGQQVTLRCSPKSGHDTVSWYQQALGQGPQFIFQYYEEEERQRGNFPDRFSGHQFPNYSSELNVNALLLGDSALYLCASSVGGSNQPQHFGDGTRLSIL.

The rearrangement uses TRBV7-3 and TRBJ2-7; D call uncertain. This CDR3 has 14 residues. The V end lost 5 bases, the J end lost 4 bases, and 15 bases lay between the germline ends. The germline gives CDR1 SGHTA, CDR2 FQGTGA. CDR3 amino acids: CASSMDRTDYEQYF. The CDR3 DNA reads TGTGCCAGCAGCATGGACCGGACGGATTACGAGCAGTACTTC. Full variable domain (rest looked up from reference TRBV7-3 and TRBJ2-7): GAGVSQTPSNKVTEKGKYVELRCDPISGHTALYWYRQSLGQGPEFLIYFQGTGAADDSGLPNDRFFAVRPEGSVSTLKIQRTERGDSAVYLCASSMDRTDYEQYFGPGTRLTVT.

V and J are TRBV29-1 and TRBJ2-3; the match to TRBD1 covers 7 bases. The germline V gene encodes CDR1 SQVTM and CDR2 ANQGSEA. After removal of 3 bases from V and 6 bases from J, the junction contained 6 bases not matched to a gene. The CDR3 is 13 residues long. CDR3 nucleotides: TGCAGCGTTGAGAGGGGGCGAATTGATACGCAGTATTTT. Amino acid sequence: CSVERGRIDTQYF.

The chain recombines TRBV19 with TRBJ2-1; D is unresolved. V was cut by 1 base and J by 0 bases, with 7 bases left in between. The CDR3 is made up of 15 amino acids. Germline loops: CDR1 LNHDA, CDR2 SQIVND (reference sequence). The CDR3 sequence: CASSIALSSYNEQFF. CDR3 bases: TGTGCCAGTAGTATAGCCCTAAGCTCCTACAATGAGCAGTTCTTC.

The rearrangement uses TRBV27 and TRBJ2-7, with no clear D. V was cut by 3 bases and J by 3 bases, with 9 bases left in between. CDR1 and CDR2 from the germline V gene are MNHEY and SMNVEV (reference sequence). The CDR3 totals 13 residues. The CDR3 here is CASSFGSFYEQYF. The CDR3 DNA reads as TGTGCCAGCAGTTTTGGGTCCTTCTACGAGCAGTACTTC.

This clone was seen just once. The V and J genes are TRBV29-1 and TRBJ2-7; D is uncertain. Germline V CDR1 and CDR2: SQVTM, ANQGSEA. V was shortened by 4 bases and J by 4 bases, with 14 bases between the two germline ends. This CDR3 region has 13 residues. The chain's CDR3 is CSVVWQVGYEQYF. Here the CDR3 DNA reads TGCAGCGTTGTTTGGCAGGTTGGGTACGAGCAGTACTTC.

V is TRBV9 and J is TRBJ1-1; 7 bases align to TRBD1. CDR3 length: 14 amino acids. V was pared by 3 bases and J by 5 bases, with 7 bases of the junction left unmatched. CDR1 is SGDLS and CDR2 is YYNGEE in the germline V gene. CDR3 residues: CASSAAGTVTEAFF. CDR3 coding DNA: TGTGCCAGCAGCGCAGCCGGGACAGTAACTGAAGCTTTCTTT.

This sequence joins TRBV7-3 and TRBJ2-3; 10 positions agree with TRBD1. Germline V gene lookup returns CDR1 SGHTA and CDR2 FQGTGA. The CDR3 totals 16 residues. Unmatched junction bases numbered 9, after V lost 5 bases and J lost 4 bases. The CDR3 is CASSPKGQGIADTQYF. As DNA, the CDR3 is TGTGCCAGCAGCCCGAAGGGACAGGGGATCGCAGATACGCAGTATTTT.

This clone was recorded only once. The gene calls are TRBV5-1 and TRBJ2-5; D remains unclear. The germline V gene encodes CDR1 SGHRS and CDR2 YFSETQ. The CDR3 has 15 residues. The V and J ends lost 0 bases and 3 bases respectively, with 12 bases between them. The CDR3 DNA follows: TGCGCCAGCAGCTTGGACAGATCCCCGAAAGAGACCCAGTACTTC. Translated, it gives CASSLDRSPKETQYF. The whole variable domain, filled in from reference TRBV5-1 and TRBJ2-5, reads KAGVTQTPRYLIKTRGQQVTLSCSPISGHRSVSWYQQTPGQGLQFLFEYFSETQRNKGNFPGRFSGRQFSNSRSEMNVSTLELGDSALYLCASSLDRSPKETQYFGPGTRLLVL.

The rearrangement uses TRBV14 and TRBJ2-2, with TRBD2 as a possible D gene (5 bases). The V gene lost 1 base and the J gene lost 5 bases, with 14 bases spanning the gap. Germline values: CDR1 SGHDN, CDR2 FVKESK. The CDR3 sequence is 16 residues long. DNA of the CDR3: TGTGCCAGCAGCCAAGTCCCAGGTTGGAGGACCGGGGAGCTGTTTTTT. Protein: CASSQVPGWRTGELFF.

This clone appeared a few times. The chain has TRBV6-5 and TRBJ2-7; D gene unclear. The CDR3 totals 13 residues. Trimming stripped 4 bases from V and 1 base from J, with 8 bases between. Germline V gene lookup returns CDR1 MNHEY and CDR2 SVGAGI. The CDR3 reads CASSLKGSYEQYF. CDR3 DNA: TGTGCCAGCAGTTTAAAGGGATCCTACGAGCAGTACTTC.

This clone was observed a handful of times. The chain links TRBV27 to TRBJ2-2; D possibly uses TRBD1 or TRBD2 (6 bases each). The CDR3 sequence is 15 residues long. Trimming shortened V by 4 bases and J by 4 bases, and 13 bases separated the two germline ends. Germline V gene lookup returns CDR1 MNHEY and CDR2 SMNVEV (reference sequence). CDR3 protein: CASSSGAYGTGELFF. CDR3 bases: TGTGCCAGCAGTTCGGGGGCCTACGGCACCGGGGAGCTGTTTTTT.

This chain links TRBV13 with TRBJ2-3; D remains ambiguous. This CDR3 spans 9 amino acids. The V and J ends lost 5 bases and 9 bases respectively, with 3 bases between them. CDR1 and CDR2 (germline): PRHDT, FYEKMQ (reference sequence). CDR3: CASSPTQYF. CDR3 coding DNA: TGTGCCAGCAGCCCCACGCAGTATTTT.

The rearrangement uses TRBV19 and TRBJ1-3, with D perhaps TRBD1 (6 bases). V was trimmed by 6 bases and J by 3 bases, leaving 12 bases between them. Germline CDR1 reads LNHDA; CDR2 reads SQIVND (reference sequence). CDR3 length equals 14 residues. CDR3: CASSPDRFGNTIYF. Here the CDR3 DNA reads TGTGCCAGTAGCCCAGACAGGTTTGGAAACACCATATATTTT.

This clone turned up a few times. The chain links TRBV29-1 to TRBJ2-2; D gene unclear. The CDR3 contains 9 residues. Germline lookup yields CDR1 SQVTM and CDR2 ANQGSEA. The CDR3 loop is CSLLGELFF. The CDR3 DNA follows: TGCAGTTTGCTCGGGGAGCTGTTTTTT.

The chain carries TRBV13 and TRBJ2-7, with D tentatively TRBD1 (5 bases). Germline assignment: CDR1 PRHDT and CDR2 FYEKMQ (reference sequence). This CDR3 spans 15 amino acids. V lost 0 bases and J 3 bases, leaving 12 bases between the germline ends. CDR3 region: CASSLGGQGNYEQYF. The CDR3 region has the DNA TGTGCCAGCAGCTTAGGGGGTCAGGGAAACTACGAGCAGTACTTC.

The table lists this clone with a few counts. The rearrangement joins TRBV28 to TRBJ2-5; 10 bases are shared with TRBD1. CDR1 is MDHEN, CDR2 SYDVKM, per germline. V gave up 6 bases and J gave up 4 bases; unmatched junction bases: 2. CDR3 length: 13 amino acids. The CDR3 region is CASRDRGGETQYF. The CDR3 bases are TGTGCCAGCAGGGACAGGGGGGGAGAGACCCAGTACTTC.